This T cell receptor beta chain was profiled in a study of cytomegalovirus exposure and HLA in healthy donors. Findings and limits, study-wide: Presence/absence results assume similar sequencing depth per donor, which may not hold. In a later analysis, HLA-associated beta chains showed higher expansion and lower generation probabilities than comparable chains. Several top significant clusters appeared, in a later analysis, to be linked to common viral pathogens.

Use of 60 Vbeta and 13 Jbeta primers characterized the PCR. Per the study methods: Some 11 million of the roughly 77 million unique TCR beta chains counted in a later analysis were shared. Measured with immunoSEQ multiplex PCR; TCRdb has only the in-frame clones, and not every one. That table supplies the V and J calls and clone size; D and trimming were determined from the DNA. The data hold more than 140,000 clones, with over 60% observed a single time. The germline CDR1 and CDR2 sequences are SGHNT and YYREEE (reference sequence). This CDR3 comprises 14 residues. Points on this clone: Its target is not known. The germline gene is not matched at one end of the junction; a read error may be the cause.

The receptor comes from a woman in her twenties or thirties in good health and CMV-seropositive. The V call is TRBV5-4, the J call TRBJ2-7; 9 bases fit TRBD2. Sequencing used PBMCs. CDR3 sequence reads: CAGSLASGAYEQYF. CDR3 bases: TGTGCCGGCAGCTTAGCTAGCGGGGCCTACGAGCAGTACTTC.